The clone carrying this T cell receptor beta chain appeared many times. Its antigen remains unknown. The record originates from a study of CD8 T cells in ankylosing spondylitis. Study-wide findings and caveats: Earlier authors reported some of these motif variants in reactive arthritis synovial fluid and blood. As for the disease-linked clones, they showed a CD8+ phenotype and occurred at relatively low frequencies in peripheral blood.

The CDR3 contains 16 residues. CDR1 and CDR2 (germline): LNHNV, YYDKDF (reference sequence). Trimming pared 0 bases from V and 0 bases from J, leaving 9 bases between. Each CDR3 protein gets one entry after TCRdb re-called the 5' RACE reads with MiXCR. The table includes under 200,000 distinct CDR3 sequences, roughly 13% detected once. The chain has TRBV15 and TRBJ1-3; D unresolved. Sequenced material: blood, either unsorted or a sorted T cell fraction (not recorded which). The source of this sequence is a female donor with ankylosing spondylitis or in good health (not recorded which). For the CDR3, the DNA is TGTGCCACCAGCAGAGATCCAGGAACCTCTGGAAACACCATATATTTT. Amino acid sequence: CATSRDPGTSGNTIYF.